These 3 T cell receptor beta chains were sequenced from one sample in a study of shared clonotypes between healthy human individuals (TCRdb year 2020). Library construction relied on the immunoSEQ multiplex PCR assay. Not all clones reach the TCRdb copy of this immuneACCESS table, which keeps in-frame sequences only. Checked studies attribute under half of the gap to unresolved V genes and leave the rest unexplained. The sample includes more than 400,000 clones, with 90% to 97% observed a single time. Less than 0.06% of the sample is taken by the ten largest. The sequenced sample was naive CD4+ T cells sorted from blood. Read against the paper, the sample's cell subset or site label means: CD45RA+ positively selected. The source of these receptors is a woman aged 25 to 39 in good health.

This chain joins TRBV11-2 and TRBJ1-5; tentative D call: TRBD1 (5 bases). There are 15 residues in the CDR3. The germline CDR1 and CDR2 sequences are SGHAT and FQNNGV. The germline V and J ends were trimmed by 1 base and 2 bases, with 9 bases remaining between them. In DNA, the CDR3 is TGTGCCAGCAGCTTAGCGGGAGGGGGCAATCAGCCCCAGCATTTT. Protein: CASSLAGGGNQPQHF.

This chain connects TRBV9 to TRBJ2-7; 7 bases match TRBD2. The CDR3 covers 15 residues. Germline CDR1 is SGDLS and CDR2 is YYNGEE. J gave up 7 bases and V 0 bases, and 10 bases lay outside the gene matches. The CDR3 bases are TGTGCCAGCAGCGTAGGAGGGGCGGGAGCTCGGGAGCAGTACTTC. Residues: CASSVGGAGAREQYF.

The CDR3 bases are TGTGCCAGCAGTTTAGGTCCAGGGTGGAACCAGCCCCAGCATTTT. Its protein is CASSLGPGWNQPQHF. The rearrangement links TRBV27 to TRBJ1-5, with a weak D call TRBD1 (5 bases). The CDR3 extends over 15 amino acids. Germline-derived CDR1 and CDR2 are MNHEY and SMNVEV (reference sequence). Trimming pared 2 bases from V and 7 bases from J, leaving 15 bases between.